Presented here are 21 T cell receptor beta chains from one specimen sequenced in a study of blood T cells in healthy people across ages. A J-beta primer mix and a sample-barcoded 5' primer were used in a second PCR of about 7 to 12 cycles. TCRdb fed the 5' RACE reads into MiXCR, producing one record per CDR3 protein. Of 600,000 or so distinct CDR3 sequences in the sample, about 30% were seen once. The source material was blood. The receptors derive from a woman older than 75 in good health.

The V and J genes are TRBV5-1 and TRBJ2-7; tentative D call: TRBD2 (5 bases). This CDR3 contains 12 residues. Per germline, CDR1 SGHRS and CDR2 YFSETQ. V lost 7 bases and J lost 3, with 11 bases in between. The CDR3 DNA sequence: TGCGCCAGCCGGTCGGACTTCTACGAGCAGTACTTC. Translated, it gives CASRSDFYEQYF.

This clonotype was recorded many times. The chain uses TRBV5-1 and TRBJ2-1; 9 nucleotides align to TRBD2. The ends lost 4 bases at V and 5 bases at J; junction bases unmatched: 13. Per germline, CDR1 SGHRS and CDR2 YFSETQ. The CDR3 spans 17 residues. This CDR3 is CASSLMAGGRVHNEQFF. DNA for the CDR3: TGCGCCAGCAGCCTGATGGCGGGCGGGAGGGTTCACAATGAGCAGTTCTTC.

The sample holds many counts of this clonotype. The gene calls are TRBV6-1 and TRBJ2-7; D might be TRBD2 (6 bases). This CDR3 contains 13 residues. V was pared by 1 base and J by 5 bases, with 9 bases between. CDR1 is MNHNS, CDR2 SASEGT, per germline. The CDR3 DNA is TGTGCCAGCAGTGAAGGGACTATCCACGAGCAGTACTTC. Translation gives CASSEGTIHEQYF.

The chain has TRBV29-1 and TRBJ2-6; no clear D. V dropped 5 bases and J dropped 0 bases, with 8 bases sitting between them. This CDR3 has 14 residues. CDR1 and CDR2 from the germline V gene are SQVTM and ANQGSEA. In nucleotides, the CDR3 is TGCAGCGTTTACTACAGCTCTGGGGCCAACGTCCTGACTTTC. Amino acid sequence: CSVYYSSGANVLTF.

This clonotype was counted many times. CDR3 nucleotides: TGTGCCAGCAGCCAGGCGCTAGCGGGGGCCCTTGAGCAGTTCTTC. Translation: CASSQALAGALEQFF. J is TRBJ2-1 and V is TRBV7-2, with 10 bases that match TRBD2. The CDR3 loop spans 15 amino acids. Losses at the gene ends were 5 bases for V and 9 bases for J; bases not matched to a gene: 10. Germline lookup yields CDR1 SGHTA and CDR2 FQGNSA.

This clonotype was seen a handful of times. Just one base apart from a much larger clone, this may be a read error. The CDR3 loop is CSAEIGGSYNERYF. CDR3 sequence (DNA): TGCAGTGCCGAGATCGGGGGGTCCTACAATGAGCGGTACTTC. This chain joins TRBV20-1 and TRBJ2-1, with 7 positions matching TRBD2. Germline V CDR1 and CDR2: DFQATT, SNEGSKA (reference sequence). The CDR3 has 14 amino acids.

Notes on this clonotype: This clone may be a read error of a much larger clone one base away. This chain connects TRBV20-1 to TRBJ1-2; D may be TRBD1 (5 bases). V was trimmed by 5 bases and J by 7 bases, leaving 17 bases between them. CDR1 and CDR2 from the germline V gene are DFQATT and SNEGSKA (reference sequence). This CDR3 is 13 amino acids long. The DNA of the CDR3 is TGCAGTGCTTGGACGGGACGGGGATCTGGCTACACCTTC. Translating it yields CSAWTGRGSGYTF.

Remarks on this clonotype: It may be a read error: a sequence one base away is much more abundant. This CDR3 is CTSSLEGKGTQYF. CDR3 bases: TGTACCAGCAGCTTGGAGGGGAAGGGGACCCAGTACTTC. This chain joins TRBV5-4 and TRBJ2-5, with TRBD2 as a possible D gene (6 bases). Germline loops: CDR1 SGHNT, CDR2 YYREEE (reference sequence). The CDR3 totals 13 residues.

This clonotype was observed many times. The chain employs TRBV12-3 or TRBV12-4 and TRBJ2-7, with D possibly matching TRBD1 (6 bases). Between the trimmed V and J ends, which lost 6 bases and 3 bases, there was a span of 12 bases. The CDR3 is made up of 13 amino acids. In DNA, the CDR3 is TGTGCCAGCAGGTGGAAGGACAGCTACGAGCAGTACTTC. Protein product: CASRWKDSYEQYF.

The DNA of the CDR3 is TGCAGCGTTGGGACTAGCGGGGGGGCGGGTGAGCAGTACTTC. Its translation: CSVGTSGGAGEQYF. The chain employs TRBV29-1 and TRBJ2-5, with 15 bases matching TRBD2. The CDR3 contains 14 residues. Trimming took 4 bases from V and 11 from J; bases not matched to a gene: 8. Per germline, CDR1 SQVTM and CDR2 ANQGSEA.

The chain recombines TRBV28 with TRBJ1-3; no definite D call. From germline, CDR1 is MDHEN and CDR2 SYDVKM. The CDR3 runs 11 residues. Trimming left V 6 bases short and J 8 bases short, with 8 bases between. The CDR3 coding sequence is TGTGCCAGCAGCGGCTCGGACACCATATATTTT. It translates to CASSGSDTIYF.

Comment on this clonotype: This may be a read error: a much more frequent sequence differs by one nucleotide. V usage is TRBV6-2 or TRBV6-3 and J usage is TRBJ2-7; 9 bases align to TRBD2. Germline V gene data show CDR1 as MNHEY and CDR2 as SVGEGT. The CDR3 sequence is 15 residues long. The CDR3 here is CVSSYSGLAQNEQYF. CDR3 DNA sequence: TGTGTCAGCAGTTACTCGGGACTAGCCCAGAACGAGCAGTACTTC.

The chain couples TRBV4-2 to TRBJ2-3; D is perhaps TRBD2 (6 bases). Trimming cost V 5 bases and J 6 bases, with 15 bases left between them. The CDR3 is 14 amino acids. CDR1 LGHNA and CDR2 YNFKEQ come from the germline V gene. The CDR3 loop reads CASSIAEGLDTQYF. The CDR3 DNA is TGTGCCAGCAGCATAGCGGAGGGGCTGGATACGCAGTATTTT.

The chain employs TRBV5-1 and TRBJ2-2; D is unresolved. CDR1 and CDR2 from the germline V gene are SGHRS and YFSETQ. This CDR3 contains 15 residues. Trimming cost V 0 bases and J 4 bases, with 10 bases left between them. The CDR3 loop is CASSLDGSGTGELFF. Written as DNA, the CDR3 is TGCGCCAGCAGCTTGGACGGGTCGGGCACCGGGGAGCTGTTTTTT.

This clonotype was observed a single time. Being one base from a much bigger clone, this may be a read error. The rearrangement links TRBV30 to TRBJ2-4, with D maybe TRBD1 (5 bases). Near its end, the DNA agrees better with TRBJ2-7, so the J call may be wrong. The germline V gene has CDR1 GTSNPN and CDR2 SVGIG (reference sequence). This CDR3 is built from 11 residues. The CDR3 loop is CAWQGCYEQYF. The CDR3 coding sequence is TGTGCCTGGCAGGGATGCTACGAGCAGTACTTC.

A few counts support this clonotype. The chain uses TRBV6-5 and TRBJ1-1; no clear D. Germline lookup yields CDR1 MNHEY and CDR2 SVGAGI. The CDR3 has 13 residues. V dropped 9 bases and J dropped 1 base, with 12 bases sitting between them. For the CDR3, the DNA is TGTGCCAGAGATTTCGCGAGGAACACTGAAGCTTTCTTT. Translation gives CARDFARNTEAFF.

To note about this clonotype: A much larger clone lies one base from this, so it may be a read error. This rearrangement joins TRBV5-1 to TRBJ1-2, with 7 bases that match TRBD1. The CDR3 contains 15 residues. The germline V gene encodes CDR1 SGHRS and CDR2 YFSETQ. CDR3 sequence reads: CASSSNVGTVYDYTF. The CDR3 nucleotides read TGCGCCAGCAGCTCGAACGTTGGGACAGTCTATGACTACACCTTC.

This clonotype appeared many times. The V gene is TRBV6-1, the J gene TRBJ2-6; D is uncertain. The CDR3 covers 15 residues. In germline, CDR1 is MNHNS, CDR2 SASEGT. The V and J ends lost 4 bases and 0 bases respectively, with 7 bases between them. The CDR3 sequence: CASSGRHSGANVLTF. CDR3 DNA sequence: TGTGCCAGCAGTGGTCGGCACTCTGGGGCCAACGTCCTGACTTTC.

V is TRBV6-1 and J is TRBJ1-4; D may be TRBD1 (5 bases). Trimming stripped 3 bases from V and 2 bases from J, with 10 bases between. Germline loops: CDR1 MNHNS, CDR2 SASEGT. The CDR3 covers 15 residues. The CDR3 nucleotides are TGTGCCAGCAGTGAGGGGGGGGTGACTAATGAAAAACTGTTTTTT. Residues: CASSEGGVTNEKLFF.

Ten or more counts support this clonotype. The chain couples TRBV9 to TRBJ2-1, with a weak D call TRBD2 (6 bases). This CDR3 spans 14 amino acids. V lost 1 base to trimming and J lost 8 bases, with 13 bases between them. Germline V gives CDR1 SGDLS, CDR2 YYNGEE. CDR3: CASSVWGTGDEQFF. The CDR3 DNA follows: TGTGCCAGCAGCGTATGGGGAACGGGAGATGAGCAGTTCTTC. The full variable domain, with the rest looked up from reference TRBV9 and TRBJ2-1, is DSGVTQTPKHLITATGQRVTLRCSPRSGDLSVYWYQQSLDQGLQFLIQYYNGEERAKGNILERFSAQQFPDLHSELNLSSLELGDSALYFCASSVWGTGDEQFFGPGTRLTVL.

This chain connects TRBV7-2 to TRBJ2-5; D ambiguous. This CDR3 is built from 14 residues. With 4 bases removed from V and 5 bases from J, the gap between germline ends came to 14 bases. Germline V lookup: CDR1 SGHTA, CDR2 FQGNSA. CDR3 nucleotides: TGTGCCAGCAGCTCACACCCCTTTATGGAGACCCAGTACTTC. Translated, it gives CASSSHPFMETQYF.